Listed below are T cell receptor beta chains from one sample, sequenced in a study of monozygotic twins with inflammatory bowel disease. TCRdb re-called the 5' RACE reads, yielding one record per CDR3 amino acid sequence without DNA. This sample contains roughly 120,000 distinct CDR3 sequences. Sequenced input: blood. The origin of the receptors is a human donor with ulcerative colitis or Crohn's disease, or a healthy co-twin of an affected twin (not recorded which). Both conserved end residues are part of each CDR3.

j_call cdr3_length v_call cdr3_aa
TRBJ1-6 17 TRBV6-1 CASSRAHPGQGISPLHF
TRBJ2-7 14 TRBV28 CASSLPTGAYEQYF
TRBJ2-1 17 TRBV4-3 CASSQVQGLAPYNEQFF
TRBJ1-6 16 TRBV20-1 CSAFLGASSYNSPLHF
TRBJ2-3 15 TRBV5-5 CASSFDGGLGDTQYF
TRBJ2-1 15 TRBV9 CASSVLAGGLDEQFF
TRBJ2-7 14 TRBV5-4 CASSPWGWRNEQYF
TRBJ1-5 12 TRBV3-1 CASSQESQPQHF
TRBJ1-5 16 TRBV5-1 CASSPGDDRAGQPQHF
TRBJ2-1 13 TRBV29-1 CSASSGQGSEQFF
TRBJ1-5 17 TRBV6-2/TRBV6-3 CASSYSMGRAVNQPQHF
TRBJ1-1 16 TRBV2 CASSLQGLSGNTEAFF
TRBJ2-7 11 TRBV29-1 CSVDEGYEQYF
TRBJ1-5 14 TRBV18 CASSPPEGAQPQHF
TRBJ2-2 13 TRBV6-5 CASGGAHTGELFF
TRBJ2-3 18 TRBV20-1 CSASPLSGLAGSTDTQYF
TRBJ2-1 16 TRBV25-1 CASSEWIDSSYNEQFF
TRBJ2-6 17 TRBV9 CASSLSGTSSGANVLTF
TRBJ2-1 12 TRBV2 CASSAPGREQFF
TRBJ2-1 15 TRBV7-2 CASSFQGGQVNEQFF
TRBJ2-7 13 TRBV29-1 CSVDTGRRGEQYF
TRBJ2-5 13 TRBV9 CASSAGLKETQYF
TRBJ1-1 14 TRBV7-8 CASSSRWSNTEAFF
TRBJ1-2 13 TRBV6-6 CASIPNQGQGYTF
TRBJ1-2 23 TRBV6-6 CASSYSRTSIVRYLRGYDYGYTF
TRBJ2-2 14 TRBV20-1 CSADRGRSTGELFF
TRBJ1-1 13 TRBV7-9 CASNSRGNTEAFF
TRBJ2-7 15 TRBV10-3 CAISEAAGQAYEQYF
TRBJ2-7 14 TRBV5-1 CASSTGTGGDEQYF
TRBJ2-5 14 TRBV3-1 CASSQVRSQETQYF
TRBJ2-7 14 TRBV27 CASSLIGGPYEQYF
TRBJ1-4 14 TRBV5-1 CASSLSQFNEKLFF
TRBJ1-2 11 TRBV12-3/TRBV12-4 CASKVVTGYTF
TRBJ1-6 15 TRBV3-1 CASSQDAGGNSPLHF
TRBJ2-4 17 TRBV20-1 CSAIGRSLWLAKNIQYF
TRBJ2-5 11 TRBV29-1 CSVEMGETQYF
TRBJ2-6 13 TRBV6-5 CASSGTGANVLTF
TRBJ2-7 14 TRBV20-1 CSAYKSGSHYEQYF
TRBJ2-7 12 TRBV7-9 CASSLGSYEQYF
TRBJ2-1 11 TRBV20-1 CSAGGNRGPFF
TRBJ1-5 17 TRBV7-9 CASSSLKDRGRRQPQHF
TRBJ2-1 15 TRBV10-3 CAISERGLAGVEKFF
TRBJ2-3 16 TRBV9 CASSVDKGPFTDTQYF
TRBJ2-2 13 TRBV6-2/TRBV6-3 CASQREVSGELFF
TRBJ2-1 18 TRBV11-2 CASSLRGAVDRATREQFF
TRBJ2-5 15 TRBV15 CATSLTSGGRPAQYF
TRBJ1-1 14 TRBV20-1 CSAFPGDRNTEAFF
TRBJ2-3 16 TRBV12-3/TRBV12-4 CASTLNPSGGPGTQYF
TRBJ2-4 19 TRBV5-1 CASSLGAGDWDLAKNIQYF
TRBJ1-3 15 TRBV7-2 CASSLVGTAGNTIYF
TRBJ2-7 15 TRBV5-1 CASSLAQDRGGEQYF
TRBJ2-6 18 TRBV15 CATSTWTGLDSGANVLTF
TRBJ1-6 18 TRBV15 CATSRRTGPSSYNSPLHF
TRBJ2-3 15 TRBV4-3 CASSQEAGEGDTQYF
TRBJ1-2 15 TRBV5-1 CASSSAAGALYGYTF
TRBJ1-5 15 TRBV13 CASSLGWDNNQPQHF
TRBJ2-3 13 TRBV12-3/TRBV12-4 CASSLKETLTQYF